This T cell receptor beta chain was obtained from a study of T cell changes during pregnancy in multiple sclerosis. The assay was immunoSEQ multiplex PCR, and TCRdb's table has in-frame clones only and misses some. This sample has 45,000 or so clones, with roughly 93% found just once. The clonotype originates from a female donor with multiple sclerosis, enrolled in a pregnancy study. Material: PBMCs (not recorded whether the cells were cultured).

The CDR3 here is CASSLAPGTYNEQFF. The CDR3 DNA is TGCGCCAGCAGCTTGGCACCGGGAACTTACAATGAGCAGTTCTTC. V is TRBV5-1 and J is TRBJ2-1, with D perhaps matching TRBD2 (5 bases). Germline loops: CDR1 SGHRS, CDR2 YFSETQ. CDR3 size: 15 residues. V gave up 0 bases and J gave up 4 bases, with 11 bases separating them.